These 7 T cell receptor beta chains were all obtained from the same sample, sequenced in a study of blood T cell repertoires in COVID-19. The method was immunoSEQ multiplex PCR; TCRdb's version includes in-frame clones alone and lacks a portion of them. The sample contains 100,000 to 150,000 clones, 75% to 90% of which appear only once. Material: PBMCs or T cells enriched from blood (not recorded which). The receptors stem from a woman between 45 and 65 years old who had recovered from COVID-19.

The rearrangement joins TRBV6-2 or TRBV6-3 to TRBJ2-1; D call uncertain. V lost 1 base and J 8 bases, leaving 3 bases between the germline ends. This CDR3 spans 11 amino acids. CDR1 is MNHEY and CDR2 is SVGEGT in the germline V gene. CDR3 loop: CASSYFDEQFF. The DNA of the CDR3 is TGTGCCAGCAGTTACTTCGATGAGCAGTTCTTC.

This chain connects TRBV29-1 to TRBJ2-5, with TRBD2 identical over 7 bases. Per the germline V gene, CDR1 is SQVTM and CDR2 is ANQGSEA. V lost 2 bases and J lost 1; bases outside the gene matches: 4. The CDR3 is 14 residues long. CDR3 nucleotide sequence: TGCAGCGTTGAAATCCCGGGGGGCCAAGAGACCCAGTACTTC. This encodes CSVEIPGGQETQYF. The full variable domain, in which reference TRBV29-1 and TRBJ2-5 provide the parts outside the CDR3, is SAVISQKPSRDICQRGTSLTIQCQVDSQVTMMFWYRQQPGQSLTLIATANQGSEATYESGFVIDKFPISRPNLTFSTLTVSNMSPEDSSIYLCSVEIPGGQETQYFGPGTRLLVL.

The gene calls are TRBV14 and TRBJ2-2, with D maybe TRBD2 (6 bases). The V end was cut by 2 bases, the J end by 4 bases, with 14 bases between. The CDR3 totals 16 residues. From germline, CDR1 is SGHDN and CDR2 FVKESK. The DNA for the CDR3 is TGTGCCAGCAGCCAATTCCAGCGGGCGATCACCGGGGAGCTGTTTTTT. This translates into CASSQFQRAITGELFF. Filled out from reference TRBV14 and TRBJ2-2, the complete variable domain reads EAGVTQFPSHSVIEKGQTVTLRCDPISGHDNLYWYRRVMGKEIKFLLHFVKESKQDESGMPNNRFLAERTGGTYSTLKVQPAELEDSGVYFCASSQFQRAITGELFFGEGSRLTVL.

The chain couples TRBV19 to TRBJ1-3; D is possibly TRBD1 (5 bases). Germline V gene lookup returns CDR1 LNHDA and CDR2 SQIVND (reference sequence). V was cut by 4 bases and J by 4 bases, with 17 bases left in between. The CDR3 totals 16 residues. CDR3 protein: CASSTSTVLGGNTIYF. CDR3 DNA sequence: TGTGCCAGTAGTACATCGACAGTCTTGGGAGGAAACACCATATATTTT.

The genes are TRBV6-5 and TRBJ2-1; a possible D gene is TRBD2 (6 bases). Trimming pared 6 bases from V and 9 bases from J, leaving 12 bases between. The CDR3 runs 12 residues. From germline, CDR1 is MNHEY and CDR2 SVGAGI. CDR3 region: CASRQLASEQFF. The CDR3 bases are TGTGCCAGCAGACAACTAGCTAGTGAGCAGTTCTTC.

The chain employs TRBV6-6 and TRBJ1-3; 8 bases fit TRBD1. The germline CDR1 and CDR2 sequences are MNHNY and SVGAGI (reference sequence). The V and J ends lost 10 bases and 2 bases, in that order; junction bases with no gene match: 7. This CDR3 contains 14 residues. CDR3 sequence: CATIQGATGNTIYF. For the CDR3, the DNA is TGTGCCACAATTCAGGGGGCTACTGGAAACACCATATATTTT.

CDR3 in amino acids: CASGPVTGIVPGELFF. CDR3 coding DNA: TGTGCTAGTGGTCCTGTGACAGGGATTGTCCCCGGGGAGCTGTTTTTT. The chain is built from TRBV12-5 and TRBJ2-2, with 7 bases lining up with TRBD1. This CDR3 region has 16 residues. Germline CDR1 and CDR2: LGHNT and FRNRAP. V shed 5 bases and J 6 bases; nucleotides not matched to a gene: 12.